Detailed here is one TCR beta chain. Its cognate antigen is unknown. After extraction with the RNeasy kit, about 0.45 to 1 ug of the RNA was reverse transcribed using random hexamers. Amplification of TCR beta CDR3 used immunoSEQ multiplex PCR across 54 Vbeta and 13 Jbeta. MiXCR, run by TCRdb on the immunoSEQ multiplex PCR reads, gives a single entry per CDR3 protein. The sample records roughly 180,000 distinct CDR3 sequences, 85% to 95% being singletons. This CDR3 is built from 15 residues. Germline V lookup: CDR1 SGHNT, CDR2 YYREEE (reference sequence). Trimming took 10 bases from V and 5 from J; bases not matched to a gene: 14. The sample belongs to a study of CD8 T cells in Susac syndrome. Healthy donors formed controls matched for age and sex. Negative isolation yielded CD8+ and CD4+ T cells; FACS enriched TEMRA cells. Study results and caveats: The study acknowledged a relatively small number of individuals in its TCR sequencing and HLA analysis.

Sequenced: CD4+ T cells from PBMCs. V is TRBV5-4 and J is TRBJ2-5, with 10 bases aligning to TRBD2. The receptor comes from a human donor in good health. Here the CDR3 reads CAGANPSGSRETQYF. The CDR3 DNA is TGTGCCGGCGCCAATCCTAGCGGGAGTAGGGAGACCCAGTACTTC.